This T cell receptor beta chain was documented in a study of T cells in narcolepsy. The overall study: Enrolled donors included narcolepsy type 1 or type 2 patients and healthy controls.

Overall study findings and caveats: Same-patient CSF and blood CD4+ T cell clonotypes included HCRT-specific and TRIB2-specific autoreactive ones. Blood of same and different patients, but not healthy controls, reportedly held recurring autoreactive clonotypes. Some memory CD4+ repertoires had no autoreactive clone sequences.

The method was immunoSEQ multiplex PCR; TCRdb's version includes in-frame clones alone and lacks a portion of them. The sample consists of under 35,000 clones, around 80% of them appearing once. Concerning this clone: The antigen is unknown.

Sequencing was carried out using memory (CD45RA-) CD4+ T cells from blood. This receptor was obtained from a human donor in good health.

CDR3 region: CASSLIGRLNEQFF. The DNA for the CDR3 is TGTGCCAGCAGCTTGATCGGGAGGCTCAATGAGCAGTTCTTC. This chain connects TRBV7-9 to TRBJ2-1; 7 nucleotides line up with TRBD2. From germline, CDR1 is SEHNR and CDR2 FQNEAQ (reference sequence). V trimming: 3 bases; J trimming: 6 bases; junction bases outside the gene matches: 5. This CDR3 comprises 14 residues.